One sample yielded the 28 T cell receptor beta chains listed below, sequenced in a study of blood T cell repertoires in COVID-19. This table comes from immunoSEQ multiplex PCR, and its TCRdb copy is limited to in-frame clones, with some not included. This sample yields about 52,000 clones, of which about 82% are seen a single time; around 23% belongs to the top ten. The sequencing input was peripheral blood. These receptors all stem from an elderly woman with acute or convalescent COVID-19.

V and J are TRBV7-3 and TRBJ2-1; the match to TRBD2 covers 10 bases. V lost 5 bases to trimming and J lost 8 bases; unmatched junction nucleotides: 9. Germline V gene sequence: CDR1 SGHTA, CDR2 FQGTGA. This CDR3 has 15 amino acids. The CDR3 loop is CASSASGGTWDEQFF. The CDR3 DNA follows: TGTGCCAGCAGCGCTAGCGGGGGAACTTGGGATGAGCAGTTCTTC.

Only one count was recorded for this clone. The chain employs TRBV18 and TRBJ1-3; 10 nucleotides line up with TRBD1. Germline-derived CDR1 and CDR2 are KGHSH and LQKENI. The CDR3 loop spans 15 amino acids. With 6 bases clipped from V and 7 bases from J, the junction kept 9 bases outside the gene matches. CDR3 in amino acids: CASSPTGTGVNTIYF. The DNA of the CDR3 is TGTGCCAGCTCTCCTACCGGGACAGGGGTGAACACCATATATTTT.

The rearrangement uses TRBV29-1 and TRBJ2-3; D uncertain. V shed 2 bases and J shed 4 bases, with 4 bases lying between them. Germline V gene lookup returns CDR1 SQVTM and CDR2 ANQGSEA. The length of the CDR3 is 11 residues. CDR3 in amino acids: CSVESADTQYF. CDR3 bases: TGCAGCGTTGAATCGGCAGATACGCAGTATTTT.

V and J are TRBV5-6 and TRBJ1-2, with TRBD1 matching over 12 bases. Looked up from germline, CDR1 is SGHDT and CDR2 is YYEEEE. Trimming removed 3 bases from V and 6 bases from J; junction bases left unmatched: 3. The CDR3 totals 14 residues. In DNA, the CDR3 is TGTGCCAGCAGCTCGGGACAGGGGGCGGATGGCTACACCTTC. Amino acids: CASSSGQGADGYTF.

V usage is TRBV5-6 and J usage is TRBJ2-1; TRBD2 matches 15 bases. CDR1 SGHDT and CDR2 YYEEEE come from the germline V gene. Trimming took 3 bases from V and 2 from J; bases not matched to a gene: 3. The CDR3 covers 17 residues. In DNA, the CDR3 is TGTGCCAGCAGCTACCGGACTAGCGGGAGGGCCTACAATGAGCAGTTCTTC. Protein sequence: CASSYRTSGRAYNEQFF.

The rearrangement links TRBV3-1 (or the pseudogene TRBV3-2) to TRBJ2-7; 11 bases map to TRBD2. This CDR3 has 15 amino acids. The V gene end was trimmed by 0 bases and the J gene end by 4 bases; junction bases not matched to a gene: 2. Germline assignment: CDR1 LGHDT and CDR2 YNNKEL (reference sequence). In nucleotides, the CDR3 is TGTGCCAGCAGCCAAGATGCTAGCGGGGGGTACGAGCAGTACTTC. Translation: CASSQDASGGYEQYF.

This chain uses TRBV2 with TRBJ1-3; 11 bases match TRBD1. The CDR3 has 15 residues. V lost 6 bases, J lost 1 base, and 2 bases stayed unmatched. Germline V gives CDR1 SNHLY, CDR2 FYNNEI. The CDR3 protein is CASSGDRGSGNTIYF. The DNA of the CDR3 is TGTGCCAGCAGCGGGGACAGGGGGTCTGGAAACACCATATATTTT.

This clone was detected only a few times. J is TRBJ1-2 and V is TRBV27; D might be TRBD1 (6 bases). Trimming removed 5 bases at V and 8 bases at J, with 33 bases between. The germline gives CDR1 MNHEY, CDR2 SMNVEV (reference sequence). The CDR3 contains 19 residues. CDR3 amino acids: CASSPLGQPQRPHLKGYTF. The CDR3 bases are TGTGCCAGCAGTCCACTCGGACAGCCACAGAGACCCCATTTAAAAGGCTACACCTTC.

V and J are TRBV5-1 and TRBJ1-1, with a tentative D call TRBD1 (5 bases). V gave up 0 bases and J gave up 1 base, with 10 bases separating them. Germline CDR1 reads SGHRS; CDR2 reads YFSETQ. CDR3 length: 15 residues. CDR3 bases: TGCGCCAGCAGCTTGGAAGTCGGGGGGAACACTGAAGCTTTCTTT. This gives the protein CASSLEVGGNTEAFF.

The rearrangement joins TRBV28 to TRBJ1-2; TRBD1 agrees at 7 bases. The CDR3 is 12 amino acids. Germline V CDR1 and CDR2: MDHEN, SYDVKM. The V gene end was trimmed by 7 bases and the J gene end by 8 bases; junction bases not matched to a gene: 7. The CDR3 sequence: CASKQGLLGYTF. CDR3 bases: TGTGCCAGCAAACAGGGGTTATTGGGCTACACCTTC.

This chain uses TRBV7-2 with TRBJ1-1; 8 positions agree with TRBD1. The trim removed 5 bases at V and 0 bases at J, leaving 11 bases unmatched. This CDR3 comprises 17 residues. The germline CDR1 and CDR2 sequences are SGHTA and FQGNSA. The CDR3 sequence: CASSPLTGTGMNTEAFF. CDR3 sequence (DNA): TGTGCCAGCAGCCCTCTTACGGGGACAGGTATGAACACTGAAGCTTTCTTT.

This chain connects TRBV5-1 to TRBJ2-7, with D maybe TRBD1 (6 bases). This CDR3 spans 16 amino acids. The germline CDR1 and CDR2 sequences are SGHRS and YFSETQ. V shed 2 bases and J shed 0 bases, with 15 bases lying between them. The CDR3, as DNA: TGCGCCAGCAGCTTTGATACAGGGAGCTTCTCCTACGAGCAGTACTTC. Its translation is CASSFDTGSFSYEQYF.

This chain uses TRBV10-3 with TRBJ1-6; TRBD1 might be the D (5 bases). The CDR3 totals 16 residues. With 10 bases removed from V and 7 bases from J, the gap between germline ends came to 23 bases. Germline-derived CDR1 and CDR2 are ENHRY and SYGVKD. The CDR3 protein is CATRDRAGEPNSPLHF. The CDR3 DNA reads TGTGCCACCCGGGACCGGGCGGGAGAACCGAATTCACCCCTCCACTTT.

This clone was seen only a few times. The chain couples TRBV4-1 to TRBJ2-7; 7 bases line up with TRBD1. The CDR3 has 13 residues. V was clipped by 4 bases and J by 6 bases; unmatched bases: 6. Germline CDR1 is MGHRA and CDR2 is YSYEKL. Here the CDR3 reads CASSLVTGLEQYV. CDR3 bases: TGCGCCAGCAGCCTAGTGACAGGGCTCGAGCAGTACGTC.

This clone appeared once. This chain joins TRBV29-1 and TRBJ1-3; 7 bases map to TRBD1. The CDR3 has 13 residues. The V segment lost 4 bases and the J segment 5 bases; nucleotides outside the gene matches: 5. Germline V CDR1 and CDR2: SQVTM, ANQGSEA. The CDR3 region is CSVGGGERNTIYF. The CDR3 DNA reads as TGCAGCGTTGGAGGGGGCGAAAGAAACACCATATATTTT.

The genes are TRBV28 and TRBJ2-7; a possible D gene is TRBD1 (6 bases). V dropped 6 bases and J dropped 5 bases, with 17 bases sitting between them. The CDR3 is made up of 14 amino acids. CDR1 and CDR2 (germline): MDHEN, SYDVKM. The CDR3 DNA reads TGTGCCAGCAGCCTTACAGGGAATAGAGACGAGCAGTACTTC. Translation: CASSLTGNRDEQYF.

The gene calls are TRBV6-5 and TRBJ1-6, with unresolved D. Germline CDR1 and CDR2: MNHEY and SVGAGI. V was clipped by 7 bases and J by 4 bases, with 11 bases between them. The CDR3 length is 14 residues. In DNA form, the CDR3 reads TGTGCCAGCACCTTGAGACAATATAATTCACCCCTCCACTTT. Its translation: CASTLRQYNSPLHF.

The chain employs TRBV11-2 and TRBJ2-2; TRBD1 aligns across 10 bases. The CDR3 sequence is 17 residues long. V was clipped by 5 bases and J by 6 bases; unmatched bases: 12. Per germline, CDR1 SGHAT and CDR2 FQNNGV. CDR3 sequence reads: CASSNQKGQGWAGELFF. The CDR3 DNA reads TGTGCCAGCAGCAACCAAAAGGGACAGGGGTGGGCCGGGGAGCTGTTTTTT.

This chain links TRBV6-6 with TRBJ2-3; possible D gene TRBD2, 6 bases. Germline CDR1 reads MNHNY; CDR2 reads SVGAGI (reference sequence). The CDR3 loop spans 14 amino acids. The germline V and J ends were trimmed by 5 bases and 0 bases, with 9 bases remaining between them. DNA of the CDR3: TGTGCCAGCAGTCCCAGCGGGAGCACAGATACGCAGTATTTT. This gives the protein CASSPSGSTDTQYF.

J is TRBJ2-1 and V is TRBV23-1; weak D call: TRBD1 (6 bases). Being an ORF, TRBV23-1 has a function that is uncertain. This CDR3 contains 14 residues. V was clipped by 0 bases and J by 5 bases, with 8 bases between them. CDR3 DNA: TGCGCCAGCAGTCAATCGCCAGGGGACAATGAGCAGTTCTTC. The encoded protein is CASSQSPGDNEQFF.

The CDR3 nucleotides are TGTGCCAGCAGTTCGGGGGGGGTATCCTACGAGCAGTACTTC. Translation gives CASSSGGVSYEQYF. V and J are TRBV2 and TRBJ2-7, with 8 bases that match TRBD2. The junction had 4 bases not matched to a gene; V was cut back by 5 bases and J by 1 base. The CDR3 has 14 amino acids. The germline V gene has CDR1 SNHLY and CDR2 FYNNEI. Variable domain in full (rest from reference TRBV2 and TRBJ2-7): EPEVTQTPSHQVTQMGQEVILRCVPISNHLYFYWYRQILGQKVEFLVSFYNNEISEKSEIFDDQFSVERPDGSNFTLKIRSTKLEDSAMYFCASSSGGVSYEQYFGPGTRLTVT.

This clone was recorded only once. V and J are TRBV4-1 and TRBJ1-2; 7 bases agree with TRBD1. V was clipped by 4 bases and J by 5 bases; unmatched bases: 4. In germline, CDR1 is MGHRA, CDR2 YSYEKL. The CDR3 runs to 13 residues. The CDR3 coding sequence is TGCGCCAGCAGCCTCAGACAGGGTTATGGCTACACCTTC. Translating gives CASSLRQGYGYTF.

This chain links TRBV6-4 with TRBJ1-2, with 9 bases matching TRBD1. The CDR3 contains 16 residues. Looked up from germline, CDR1 is MRHNA and CDR2 is SNTAGT. J gave up 4 bases and V 3 bases, and 9 bases lay outside the gene matches. CDR3 sequence (DNA): TGTGCCAGCAGTGAGACCCCGGGACAGGGTCTCTATGGCTACACCTTC. Translating gives CASSETPGQGLYGYTF.

This chain connects TRBV14 to TRBJ2-2; 9 nucleotides line up with TRBD1. CDR1 and CDR2 (germline): SGHDN, FVKESK. The V gene end was trimmed by 4 bases and the J gene end by 7 bases; junction bases not matched to a gene: 7. The CDR3 length is 15 residues. In DNA, the CDR3 is TGTGCCAGCAGCCGGATACAGGGGGCGGACGGGGAGCTGTTTTTT. Translating gives CASSRIQGADGELFF.

The chain is built from TRBV30 and TRBJ1-6; D is unclear. This CDR3 has 15 residues. V was cut by 3 bases and J by 0 bases, with 9 bases left in between. The V gene's germline CDR1 is GTSNPN and CDR2 SVGIG (reference sequence). CDR3 DNA sequence: TGTGCCTGGAGGGGCGAAGGCTCCTATAATTCACCCCTCCACTTT. Its translation is CAWRGEGSYNSPLHF.

This clone came up a few times. The V call is TRBV5-4, the J call TRBJ1-5, with D perhaps TRBD1 (6 bases). V dropped 4 bases and J dropped 6 bases, with 11 bases sitting between them. Per germline, CDR1 SGHNT and CDR2 YYREEE (reference sequence). The CDR3 has 13 residues. In DNA, the CDR3 is TGTGCCAGCAGCACCCAGGGGACTCAGCCCCAGCATTTT. Encoded protein: CASSTQGTQPQHF.

The rearrangement uses TRBV12-3 or TRBV12-4 and TRBJ1-1; D uncertain. Trimming took 2 bases from V and 2 from J, leaving 3 bases between them. This CDR3 is 12 amino acids long. CDR3 in amino acids: CASSLPNTEAFF. The CDR3 nucleotides are TGTGCCAGCAGTTTACCTAACACTGAAGCTTTCTTT.

The gene calls are TRBV3-1 (or the pseudogene TRBV3-2) and TRBJ2-3, with 16 bases fitting TRBD2. Germline CDR1 and CDR2: LGHDT and YNNKEL (reference sequence). CDR3 length equals 16 residues. Losses at the gene ends were 4 bases for V and 4 bases for J; bases not matched to a gene: 2. Here the CDR3 DNA reads TGTGCCAGCAGCCCCGGGACTAGCGGGAGGGCAGATACGCAGTATTTT. It codes for CASSPGTSGRADTQYF.